This T cell receptor (beta chain) was captured by sequencing in a study of vaccination effects on CD4 cells after COVID-19. This clone was found once. Its target is unknown. The assay was immunoSEQ multiplex PCR, and TCRdb's table has in-frame clones only and misses some. Of about 64,000 clones detected, approximately 78% appear once; the ten largest clones hold roughly 2%. Study observations and caveats: Healthy vaccinees' vaccine-induced clones included only 1 of 255 that recognized common cold coronaviruses.

The germline V gene has CDR1 DFQATT and CDR2 SNEGSKA (reference sequence). This CDR3 region has 14 residues. V gave up 3 bases and J gave up 0 bases, with 8 bases separating them. Prior to sequencing, the ViraFEST assay stimulated PBMC with viral peptide pools, which expanded the antigen-specific CD4+ T cells. Having been cultured for about ten days, the cells underwent CD4+ T cell isolation. Each participant received a vaccine that was either BNT162b2 or mRNA-1273, given as two doses. Sample: CD4+ T cells from PBMCs cultured with HCoV-OC43 spike peptides, taken after COVID-19 vaccination. Documented subset: HCoV-OC43 spike overlapping peptide pool stimulation. The genes are TRBV20-1 and TRBJ2-2; D is possibly TRBD1 (6 bases). The source of this sequence is a human donor who received a COVID-19 vaccine. The CDR3 region is CSASEGANTGELFF. The CDR3 nucleotides are TGCAGTGCTAGTGAGGGGGCGAACACCGGGGAGCTGTTTTTT.